The 16 T cell receptor beta chains listed next were all sequenced from one sample in a study of T cells in Graves' hyperthyroidism and ophthalmopathy. From RNA transcripts, TCR beta CDR3 regions were amplified. The TCR CDR3 first-round RT-PCR relied on the HTBI primer set. TCRdb ran MiXCR on the multiplex PCR reads and lists one entry per CDR3 protein. Among about 360,000 distinct CDR3 sequences listed, about 12% were seen once. The sequencing input was blood. The receptors here all came from a woman under 30 with Graves' hyperthyroidism.

This clonotype was seen ten or more times. The gene calls are TRBV14 and TRBJ2-1, with 9 bases aligning to TRBD1. The ends lost 0 bases at V and 8 bases at J; junction bases unmatched: 8. The CDR3 totals 16 residues. Looked up from germline, CDR1 is SGHDN and CDR2 is FVKESK. CDR3 region: CASSQEQGAEVYEQFF. The CDR3 DNA reads as TGTGCCAGCAGCCAAGAACAGGGGGCTGAGGTCTATGAGCAGTTCTTC.

Turning to this clonotype: A much bigger clone sits one base away, suggesting this may be a read error. A read error is likely, as this CDR3 ends without the conserved phenylalanine or tryptophan. This rearrangement joins TRBV7-8 to TRBJ1-1, with D hard to call. This CDR3 is 16 amino acids long. Germline CDR1 and CDR2: SGHVS and FQNEAQ. V was pared by 0 bases and J by 0 bases, with 11 bases between. Written as DNA, the CDR3 is TGTGCCAGCAGCTTAGCGGAGTTCGGGATGAACACTGAAGCTTTCCTT. Residues: CASSLAEFGMNTEAFL.

This clonotype was seen more than once but under ten times. The rearrangement links TRBV19 to TRBJ2-1; D unresolved. V was cut by 4 bases and J by 2 bases, with 6 bases left in between. Germline-derived CDR1 and CDR2 are LNHDA and SQIVND (reference sequence). The CDR3 contains 13 residues. CDR3 loop: CASSTSPYNEQFF. The CDR3 bases are TGTGCCAGTAGTACTTCCCCCTACAATGAGCAGTTCTTC.

This chain uses TRBV6-1 with TRBJ1-4, with 11 bases matching TRBD1. V shed 4 bases and J 5 bases; nucleotides not matched to a gene: 6. The CDR3 covers 16 residues. Germline assignment: CDR1 MNHNS and CDR2 SASEGT. CDR3 amino acids: CASSVFGTGGNEKLFF. DNA of the CDR3: TGTGCCAGCAGTGTATTCGGGACAGGGGGGAATGAAAAACTGTTTTTT.

The chain links TRBV6-1 to TRBJ1-1; D is ambiguous. V lost 3 bases and J lost 11, with 16 bases in between. CDR3 size: 13 residues. Per germline, CDR1 MNHNS and CDR2 SASEGT. CDR3 coding DNA: TGTGCCAGCAGTGATCCTCGCCAGCTCTGGGCTTTCTTT. This sequence encodes CASSDPRQLWAFF.

This clonotype was counted many times. The gene calls are TRBV7-9 and TRBJ2-1; D is unclear. Looked up from germline, CDR1 is SEHNR and CDR2 is FQNEAQ (reference sequence). The V end lost 6 bases, the J end lost 8 bases, and 14 bases lay between the germline ends. The CDR3 is 13 residues long. For the CDR3, the DNA is TGTGCCAGCAGTCCCCCTAGTCGGGATGAGCAGTTCTTC. Protein product: CASSPPSRDEQFF.

This clonotype was seen ten or more times. This chain uses TRBV3-1 with TRBJ2-2, with TRBD2 matching over 11 bases. V shed 0 bases and J 7 bases; nucleotides not matched to a gene: 4. The CDR3 covers 16 residues. Germline V gene lookup returns CDR1 LGHDT and CDR2 YNNKEL (reference sequence). The CDR3 DNA is TGTGCCAGCAGCCAAGACCTAGCGGGGGGTCGCGGGGAGCTGTTTTTT. Protein sequence: CASSQDLAGGRGELFF. The whole variable domain, remainder taken from reference TRBV3-1 and TRBJ2-2, is DTAVSQTPKYLVTQMGNDKSIKCEQNLGHDTMYWYKQDSKKFLKIMFSYNNKELIINETVPNRFSPKSPDKAHLNLHINSLELGDSAVYFCASSQDLAGGRGELFFGEGSRLTVL.

The rearrangement joins TRBV5-1 to TRBJ2-3; 10 positions agree with TRBD2. This CDR3 region has 14 residues. Germline V gene sequence: CDR1 SGHRS, CDR2 YFSETQ. The junction had 4 bases not matched to a gene; V was cut back by 7 bases and J by 2 bases. Written as DNA, the CDR3 is TGCGCCAGCGGGACTAGCGAAACCACAGATACGCAGTATTTT. It encodes CASGTSETTDTQYF.

This clonotype was detected many times. This chain joins TRBV5-1 and TRBJ1-1, with D perhaps matching TRBD1 (5 bases). In germline, CDR1 is SGHRS, CDR2 YFSETQ. The length of the CDR3 is 15 residues. V shed 4 bases and J shed 2 bases, with 15 bases lying between them. CDR3: CASSPSGGINTEAFF. As DNA, the CDR3 is TGCGCCAGCAGCCCCTCCGGGGGGATAAACACTGAAGCTTTCTTT.

This clonotype was seen ten or more times. J is TRBJ1-1 and V is TRBV2; no definite D call. The CDR3 has 12 residues. The germline V gene has CDR1 SNHLY and CDR2 FYNNEI. Trimming cost V 1 base and J 3 bases, with 3 bases left between them. The CDR3 sequence: CASSEDDTEAFF. In DNA, the CDR3 is TGTGCCAGCAGTGAAGACGACACTGAAGCTTTCTTT.

The J gene is TRBJ2-3, the V gene TRBV9; 7 nucleotides agree with TRBD2. The CDR3 consists of 16 residues. CDR1 is SGDLS and CDR2 is YYNGEE in the germline V gene. Germline trimming cut 5 bases from V and 1 base from J; bases unmatched to any gene: 10. This chain's CDR3 is CASSPQGAGGTDTQYF. As DNA, the CDR3 is TGTGCCAGCAGTCCACAAGGGGCGGGGGGCACAGATACGCAGTATTTT.

V usage is TRBV5-5 and J usage is TRBJ2-1; D unresolved. Trimming left V 0 bases short and J 9 bases short, with 7 bases between. The CDR3 has 12 residues. Looked up from germline, CDR1 is SGHKS and CDR2 is YYEKEE (reference sequence). The CDR3 protein is CASSLAYGEQFF. DNA of the CDR3: TGTGCCAGCAGCTTGGCTTACGGTGAGCAGTTCTTC.

There are many counts of this clonotype. V usage is TRBV3-1 and J usage is TRBJ1-2; no firm D call. This CDR3 is built from 12 residues. Germline V gene sequence: CDR1 LGHDT, CDR2 YNNKEL (reference sequence). The germline V and J ends were trimmed by 2 bases and 8 bases, with 9 bases remaining between them. The CDR3 protein is CASSQPSQGYTF. CDR3 nucleotides: TGTGCCAGCAGCCAACCGTCACAAGGCTACACCTTC.

The chain employs TRBV12-3 or TRBV12-4 and TRBJ1-1; maybe TRBD1 (5 bases). The V and J ends lost 1 base and 2 bases respectively, with 17 bases between them. The CDR3 loop spans 17 amino acids. The CDR3 loop reads CASSLVSIGGPNTEAFF. CDR3 coding DNA: TGTGCCAGCAGTTTAGTATCGATTGGGGGACCCAACACTGAAGCTTTCTTT.

This clonotype has ten or more counts. V is TRBV28 and J is TRBJ1-3; no reliable D call. V was pared by 6 bases and J by 0 bases, with 6 bases between. The CDR3 contains 13 residues. Germline V lookup: CDR1 MDHEN, CDR2 SYDVKM. CDR3 loop: CASSSSSGNTIYF. In DNA form, the CDR3 reads TGTGCCAGCAGCTCAAGCTCTGGAAACACCATATATTTT. The whole variable domain, remainder taken from reference TRBV28 and TRBJ1-3, is DVKVTQSSRYLVKRTGEKVFLECVQDMDHENMFWYRQDPGLGLRLIYFSYDVKMKEKGDIPEGYSVSREKKERFSLILESASTNQTSMYLCASSSSSGNTIYFGEGSWLTVV.

This clonotype was detected many times. The chain joins TRBV5-1 to TRBJ1-1, with D perhaps matching TRBD1 (5 bases). The V and J ends lost 4 bases and 3 bases respectively, with 13 bases between them. Germline V CDR1 and CDR2: SGHRS, YFSETQ. The CDR3 is made up of 14 amino acids. As DNA, the CDR3 is TGCGCCAGCAGCGCGGGACCCGGGGACACTGAAGCTTTCTTT. Protein product: CASSAGPGDTEAFF.